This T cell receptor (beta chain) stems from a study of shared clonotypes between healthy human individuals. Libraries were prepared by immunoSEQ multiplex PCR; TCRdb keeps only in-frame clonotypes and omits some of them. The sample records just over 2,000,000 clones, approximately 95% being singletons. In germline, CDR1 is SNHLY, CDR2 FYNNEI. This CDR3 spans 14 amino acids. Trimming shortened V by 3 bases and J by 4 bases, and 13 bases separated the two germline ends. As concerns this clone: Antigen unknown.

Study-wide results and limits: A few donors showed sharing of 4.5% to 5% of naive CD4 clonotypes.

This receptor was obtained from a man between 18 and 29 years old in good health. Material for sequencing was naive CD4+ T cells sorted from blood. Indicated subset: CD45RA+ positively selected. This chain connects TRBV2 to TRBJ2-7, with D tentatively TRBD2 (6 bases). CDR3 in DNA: TGTGCCAGCAGTGAGGAAGCGGGCCCTTACGAGCAGTACTTC. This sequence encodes CASSEEAGPYEQYF.